The 12 T cell receptor beta chains reported below all come from one sample, sequenced in a study of blood T cell repertoires in COVID-19. Profiling relied on immunoSEQ multiplex PCR, and the TCRdb table lists in-frame clones only, not all of them. The sample has a few hundred thousand clones, 84% seen once. Sequenced input: peripheral blood. The source is a woman aged 40 to 55 who had recovered from COVID-19.

The V gene is TRBV6-1, the J gene TRBJ1-4, with D possibly being TRBD1 (5 bases). The CDR3 length is 18 residues. Germline CDR1 MNHNS, CDR2 SASEGT. Trimming cost V 3 bases and J 1 base, with 18 bases left between them. Here the CDR3 reads CASSDGFWGVLTNEKLFF. CDR3 sequence (DNA): TGTGCCAGCAGTGATGGCTTTTGGGGGGTTTTAACTAATGAAAAACTGTTTTTT.

This clone was observed a single time. The rearrangement links TRBV6-5 to TRBJ2-7; a weak D match, TRBD1 (5 bases). The length of the CDR3 is 15 residues. Trimming left V 0 bases short and J 2 bases short, with 11 bases between. Germline V CDR1 and CDR2: MNHEY, SVGAGI. The CDR3 region is CASSYSGREAYEQYF. DNA for the CDR3: TGTGCCAGCAGTTACTCTGGCAGGGAAGCCTACGAGCAGTACTTC.

V is TRBV11-2 and J is TRBJ1-2; possible D gene TRBD1, 5 bases. CDR1 and CDR2 (germline): SGHAT, FQNNGV. The CDR3 loop spans 15 amino acids. The V gene lost 5 bases and the J gene lost 4 bases, with 17 bases spanning the gap. The CDR3 sequence: CASSPKGSSGYGYTF. The CDR3 DNA reads as TGTGCCAGCAGCCCCAAGGGGTCATCCGGCTATGGCTACACCTTC.

The chain couples TRBV29-1 to TRBJ2-5, with TRBD2 identical over 10 bases. CDR3 length: 14 residues. J lost 2 bases, V lost 4 bases, and 4 bases had no gene match. Germline loops: CDR1 SQVTM, CDR2 ANQGSEA. The CDR3 reads CSVVLAGRQETQYF. In nucleotides, the CDR3 is TGCAGCGTTGTACTAGCGGGGAGGCAAGAGACCCAGTACTTC.

V and J are TRBV3-1 (or the pseudogene TRBV3-2) and TRBJ1-4, with 8 bases identical to TRBD1. Germline assignment: CDR1 LGHDT and CDR2 YNNKEL (reference sequence). CDR3 length: 24 amino acids. The V gene end was trimmed by 1 base and the J gene end by 0 bases; junction bases not matched to a gene: 25. The CDR3 loop reads CASSQVHLPARDRTLSATNEKLFF. The CDR3 DNA reads as TGTGCCAGCAGCCAAGTACACCTCCCCGCCCGGGACAGGACGCTAAGCGCAACTAATGAAAAACTGTTTTTT.

The chain links TRBV5-1 to TRBJ1-1; 7 nucleotides align to TRBD1. This CDR3 has 14 amino acids. The V and J ends lost 4 bases and 3 bases, in that order; junction bases with no gene match: 6. CDR1 and CDR2 (germline): SGHRS, YFSETQ. As DNA, the CDR3 is TGCGCCAGCAGCACGTCCGGACAGGACACTGAAGCTTTCTTT. Translation gives CASSTSGQDTEAFF.

The chain joins TRBV30 to TRBJ1-6; D is perhaps TRBD1 (5 bases). This CDR3 is built from 13 residues. Between the trimmed V and J ends, which lost 5 bases and 9 bases, there was a span of 14 bases. The V gene's germline CDR1 is GTSNPN and CDR2 SVGIG (reference sequence). In DNA form, the CDR3 reads TGTGCCTGGGGACCAGCGGGGGGTTCACCCCTCCACTTT. Its protein is CAWGPAGGSPLHF.

DNA of the CDR3: TGCGCCAGCAGCTTGGCCTTAGAAATTCGCACAGATACGCAGTATTTT. It translates to CASSLALEIRTDTQYF. The chain combines TRBV5-1 with TRBJ2-3; D not certain. Germline values: CDR1 SGHRS, CDR2 YFSETQ. V was clipped by 0 bases and J by 1 base, with 12 bases between them. The length of the CDR3 is 16 residues.

The chain links TRBV19 to TRBJ1-4; D might be TRBD1 (5 bases). V was cut by 7 bases and J by 5 bases, with 14 bases left in between. The CDR3 totals 14 residues. CDR1 and CDR2 (germline): LNHDA, SQIVND (reference sequence). The CDR3 is CASKQYGANEKLFF. Written as DNA, the CDR3 is TGTGCCAGTAAGCAGTATGGGGCGAATGAAAAACTGTTTTTT.

The genes are TRBV6-2 or TRBV6-3 and TRBJ1-5; weak D call: TRBD1 (6 bases). This CDR3 is built from 14 residues. The germline V and J ends were trimmed by 6 bases and 0 bases, with 9 bases remaining between them. Germline CDR1 reads MNHEY; CDR2 reads SVGEGT. CDR3 loop: CASSQDSSNQPQHF. The CDR3 nucleotides are TGTGCCAGCAGCCAGGACAGTAGCAATCAGCCCCAGCATTTT.

A few counts support this clone. The chain is built from TRBV6-5 and TRBJ2-1; 7 bases match TRBD1. V lost 10 bases to trimming and J lost 5 bases; unmatched junction nucleotides: 8. This CDR3 contains 13 residues. The germline gives CDR1 MNHEY, CDR2 SVGAGI. CDR3 DNA: TGTGCCACCTTTAAGACAGGGAACAATGAGCAGTTCTTC. Translated: CATFKTGNNEQFF.

This chain uses TRBV28 with TRBJ1-6, with a weak D call TRBD1 (6 bases). Trimming removed 7 bases from V and 9 bases from J, with 22 bases in between. The CDR3 is 16 amino acids. Germline V gives CDR1 MDHEN, CDR2 SYDVKM. The DNA of the CDR3 is TGTGCCAGCACCCCCCCGGGGGGGCGAATTTCTTCACCCCTCCACTTT. As protein: CASTPPGGRISSPLHF. The full variable domain, completed using reference TRBV28 and TRBJ1-6, is DVKVTQSSRYLVKRTGEKVFLECVQDMDHENMFWYRQDPGLGLRLIYFSYDVKMKEKGDIPEGYSVSREKKERFSLILESASTNQTSMYLCASTPPGGRISSPLHFGNGTRLTVT.